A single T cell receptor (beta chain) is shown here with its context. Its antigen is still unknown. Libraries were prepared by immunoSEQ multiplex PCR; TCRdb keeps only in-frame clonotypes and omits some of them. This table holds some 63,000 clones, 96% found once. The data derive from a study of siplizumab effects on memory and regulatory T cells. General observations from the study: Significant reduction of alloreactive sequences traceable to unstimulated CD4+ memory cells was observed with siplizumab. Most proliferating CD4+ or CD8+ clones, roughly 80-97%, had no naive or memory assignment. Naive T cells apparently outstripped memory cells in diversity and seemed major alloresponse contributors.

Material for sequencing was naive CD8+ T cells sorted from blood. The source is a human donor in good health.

The CDR3 DNA follows: TGCGCCAGCAGCCAAGGCTGGACAGGGAACACTGAAGCTTTCTTT. Its protein product is CASSQGWTGNTEAFF. J is TRBJ1-1 and V is TRBV4-3; 7 bases map to TRBD1. Trimming took 1 base from V and 1 from J; bases not matched to a gene: 3. From germline, CDR1 is LGHNA and CDR2 YSLEER. The CDR3 totals 15 residues.